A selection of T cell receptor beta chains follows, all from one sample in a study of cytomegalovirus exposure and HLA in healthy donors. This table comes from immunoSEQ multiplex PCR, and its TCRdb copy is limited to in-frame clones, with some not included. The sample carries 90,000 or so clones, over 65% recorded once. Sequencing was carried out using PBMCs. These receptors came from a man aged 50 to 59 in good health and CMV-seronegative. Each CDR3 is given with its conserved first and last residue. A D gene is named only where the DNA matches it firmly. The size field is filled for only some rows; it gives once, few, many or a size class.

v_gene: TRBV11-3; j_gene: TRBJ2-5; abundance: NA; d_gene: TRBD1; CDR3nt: TGTGCCAGCAGCCCTCGGACAGGGTATCAAGAGACCCAGTACTTC; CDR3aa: CASSPRTGYQETQYF
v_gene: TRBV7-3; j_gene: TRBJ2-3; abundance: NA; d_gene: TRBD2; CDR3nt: TGTGCCAGCAGCTTAACGGGGGGACTAGCGGTCACAGATACGCAGTATTTT; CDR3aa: CASSLTGGLAVTDTQYF
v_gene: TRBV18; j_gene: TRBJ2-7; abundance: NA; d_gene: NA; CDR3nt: TGTGCCAGCTCAATAACGGGCAGCGGTGGGTCCTACGAGCAGTACTTC; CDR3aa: CASSITGSGGSYEQYF
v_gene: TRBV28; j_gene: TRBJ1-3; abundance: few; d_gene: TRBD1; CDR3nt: TGTGCCACCTGGGACAGGGCTTTGGGAAACACCATATATTTT; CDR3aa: CATWDRALGNTIYF
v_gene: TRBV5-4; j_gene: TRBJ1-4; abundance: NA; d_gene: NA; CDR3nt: TGTGCCAGCAGCTTGTTACTAGGGCCCAGTAATGAAAAACTGTTTTTT; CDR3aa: CASSLLLGPSNEKLFF
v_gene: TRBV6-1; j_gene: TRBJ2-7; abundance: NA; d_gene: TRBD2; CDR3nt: TGTGCCAGCAGTGAAGCCCCAGCCGGGACTAGCGGGAGTTTGGGCCACGAGCAGTACTTC; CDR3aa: CASSEAPAGTSGSLGHEQYF
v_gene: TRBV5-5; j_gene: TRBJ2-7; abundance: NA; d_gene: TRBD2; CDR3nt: TGTGCCAGCAGCCGAGCGGGAGCTAACGAGCAGTACTTC; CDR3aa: CASSRAGANEQYF
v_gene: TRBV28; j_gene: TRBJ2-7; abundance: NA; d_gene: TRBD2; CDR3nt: TGTGCCAGCAGCCGAACTAGCGGAGCCTACGAGCAGTACTTC; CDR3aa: CASSRTSGAYEQYF
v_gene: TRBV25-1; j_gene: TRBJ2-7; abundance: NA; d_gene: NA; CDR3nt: TGTGCCAGCAGTTTATACTCCTACGAGCAGTACTTC; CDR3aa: CASSLYSYEQYF
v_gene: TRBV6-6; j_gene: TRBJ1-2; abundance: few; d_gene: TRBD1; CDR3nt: TGTGCCAGCATCGACAGGGTCTACTATGGCTACACCTTC; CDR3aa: CASIDRVYYGYTF
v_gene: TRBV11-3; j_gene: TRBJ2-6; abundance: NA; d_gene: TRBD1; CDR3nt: TGTGCCAGCAGTTCCGGACAGGGAGCGGCTGGGGCCAACGTCCTGACTTTC; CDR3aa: CASSSGQGAAGANVLTF
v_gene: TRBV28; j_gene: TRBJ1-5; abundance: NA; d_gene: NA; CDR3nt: TGTGCCAGCAGTTACATGGAGCCCCAGCATTTT; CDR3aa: CASSYMEPQHF
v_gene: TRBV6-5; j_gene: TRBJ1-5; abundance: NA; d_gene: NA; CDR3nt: TGTGCCAGCAGTTACTCGGGAGGCAGGCAGCCCCAGCATTTT; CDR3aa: CASSYSGGRQPQHF
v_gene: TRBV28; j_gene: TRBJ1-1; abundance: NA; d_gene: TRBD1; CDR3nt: TGTGCCAGCATAAGGACAGGGAGAACTGAAGGTTTCTTT; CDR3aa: CASIRTGRTEGFF
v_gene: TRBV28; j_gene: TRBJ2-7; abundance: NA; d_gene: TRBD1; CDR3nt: TGTGCCAGCAGCTACCGTCCCGGGACAGGGATCGGGAGATACGAGCAGTACTTC; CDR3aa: CASSYRPGTGIGRYEQYF
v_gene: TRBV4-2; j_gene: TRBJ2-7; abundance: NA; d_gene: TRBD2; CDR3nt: TGTGCCAGCAGCCAAGATCCCCCCAGTGGAGGGAGGGCCGACTACGAGCAGTACTTC; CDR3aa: CASSQDPPSGGRADYEQYF
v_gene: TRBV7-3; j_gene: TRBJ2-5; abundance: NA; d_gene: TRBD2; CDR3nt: TGTGCCAGCAGCTTCTCCGGGACTATCCAAGAGACCCAGTACTTC; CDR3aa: CASSFSGTIQETQYF
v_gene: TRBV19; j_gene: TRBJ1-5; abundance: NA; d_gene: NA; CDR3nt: TGTGCCAGTAGTATTTCAGCCCTCGGGGATCCCCAGCATTTT; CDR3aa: CASSISALGDPQHF
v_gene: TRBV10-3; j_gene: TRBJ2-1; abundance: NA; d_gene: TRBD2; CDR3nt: TGTGCCATCAGCCTCACCGGGACTATCAATGAGCAGTTCTTC; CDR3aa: CAISLTGTINEQFF
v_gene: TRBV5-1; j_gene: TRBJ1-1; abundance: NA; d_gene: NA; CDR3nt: TGCGCCAGCAGCTTGGATATCAGGAACACTGAAGCTTTCTTT; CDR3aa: CASSLDIRNTEAFF
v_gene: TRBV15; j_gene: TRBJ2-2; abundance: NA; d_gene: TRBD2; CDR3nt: TGTGCCACCAGCAGGGCGGGAGCGGTCACCGGGGAGCTGTTTTTT; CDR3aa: CATSRAGAVTGELFF
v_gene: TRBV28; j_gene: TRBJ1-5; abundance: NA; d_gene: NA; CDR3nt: TGTGCCAGCAGTTTACAGGGATTAAATTTGGGCAATCAGCCCCAGCATTTT; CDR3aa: CASSLQGLNLGNQPQHF
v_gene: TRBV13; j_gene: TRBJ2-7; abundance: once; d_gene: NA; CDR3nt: TGTGCCAGCAGCTCAGACAACATAGGACTCGAGCAGTACTTC; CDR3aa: CASSSDNIGLEQYF
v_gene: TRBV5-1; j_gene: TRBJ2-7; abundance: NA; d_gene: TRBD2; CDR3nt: TGCGCCAGCAGCTCGGACTCGGGGGGGCTCGAGCAGTACTTC; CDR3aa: CASSSDSGGLEQYF
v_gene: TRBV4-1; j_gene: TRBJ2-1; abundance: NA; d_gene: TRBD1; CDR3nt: TGCGCCAGCAGCCACCTAGGACAGGGGGCTAACAATGAGCAGTTCTTC; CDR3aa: CASSHLGQGANNEQFF
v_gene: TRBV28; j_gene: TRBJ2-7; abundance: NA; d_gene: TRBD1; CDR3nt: TGTGCCAGCAGCCGCGACAGGGGGCAATCCTACGAGCAGTACTTC; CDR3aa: CASSRDRGQSYEQYF
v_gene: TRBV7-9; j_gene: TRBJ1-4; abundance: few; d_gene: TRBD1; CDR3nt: TGTGCCAGCAGCTCCGGGACAGGGATAACTAATGAAAAACTGTTTTTT; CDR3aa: CASSSGTGITNEKLFF
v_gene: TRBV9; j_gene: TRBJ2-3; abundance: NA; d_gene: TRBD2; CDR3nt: TGTGCCAGCAGCGTAGGGCTATTAGCGGGGGTGGGCACAGATACGCAGTATTTT; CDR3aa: CASSVGLLAGVGTDTQYF
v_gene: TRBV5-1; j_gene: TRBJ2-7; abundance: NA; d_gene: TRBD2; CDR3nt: TGCGCCAGCAGCCTGGGAGGGAGGCAAATCTACGAGCAGTACTTC; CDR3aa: CASSLGGRQIYEQYF
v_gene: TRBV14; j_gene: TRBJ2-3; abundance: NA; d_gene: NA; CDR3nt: TGTGCCAGCAGCCTAACATATGATCCCCGTAGCACAGATACGCAGTATTTT; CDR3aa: CASSLTYDPRSTDTQYF
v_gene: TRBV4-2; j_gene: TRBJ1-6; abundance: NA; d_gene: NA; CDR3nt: TGTGCCAGCAGCCCCCGCGAAATCTCCTATAATTCACCCCTCCACTTT; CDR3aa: CASSPREISYNSPLHF
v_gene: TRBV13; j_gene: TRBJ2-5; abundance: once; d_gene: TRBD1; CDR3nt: TGTGCCAGCAGCCACTACGGACAGGCCCTCGGGGAGACCCAGTACTTC; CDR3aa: CASSHYGQALGETQYF
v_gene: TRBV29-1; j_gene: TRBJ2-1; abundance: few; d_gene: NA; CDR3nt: TGCAGCGTTGAAAGGAGTAGCTATGAGCAGTTCTTC; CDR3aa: CSVERSSYEQFF
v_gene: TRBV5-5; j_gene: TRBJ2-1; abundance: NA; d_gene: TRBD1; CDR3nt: TGTGCCAGCAGCGAAAGGGACAGGGGTACCTACAATGAGCAGTTCTTC; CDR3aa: CASSERDRGTYNEQFF
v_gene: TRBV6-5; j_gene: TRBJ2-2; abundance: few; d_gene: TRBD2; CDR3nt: TGTGCCAGCAGTGGGGACTACCGTAACACCGGGGAGCTGTTTTTT; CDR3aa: CASSGDYRNTGELFF
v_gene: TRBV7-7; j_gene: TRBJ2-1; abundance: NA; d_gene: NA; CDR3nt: TGTGCTAGCAGCTCGGACTACTACAATGAGCAGTTCTTC; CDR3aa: CASSSDYYNEQFF
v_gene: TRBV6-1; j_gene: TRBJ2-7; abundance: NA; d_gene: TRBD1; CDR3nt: TGTGCCAGCAGTCCGACCAGAGACAGGGTGCACGAGCAGTACTTC; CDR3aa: CASSPTRDRVHEQYF
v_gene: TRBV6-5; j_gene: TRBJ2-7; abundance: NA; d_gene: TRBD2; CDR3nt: TGTGCCAGCAGTGGACTAGCGGGAGCCTACGAGCAGTACTTC; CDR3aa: CASSGLAGAYEQYF
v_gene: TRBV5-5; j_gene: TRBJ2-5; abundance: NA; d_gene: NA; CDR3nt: TGTGCCAGCAGCGTATTGCAGGGGAAAGAGACCCAGTACTTC; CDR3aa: CASSVLQGKETQYF
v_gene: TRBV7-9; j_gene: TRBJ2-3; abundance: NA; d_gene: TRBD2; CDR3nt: TGTGCCAGCAGCTCGGGACTAGCGGGAGGGCCAATCAAGCAGCAGTATTTT; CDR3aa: CASSSGLAGGPIKQQYF
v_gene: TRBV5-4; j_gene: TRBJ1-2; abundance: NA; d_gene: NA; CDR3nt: TGTGCCAGCAGCTTGGCGTCAGCCCCGGGGGGTGGCTACACCTTC; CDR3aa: CASSLASAPGGGYTF
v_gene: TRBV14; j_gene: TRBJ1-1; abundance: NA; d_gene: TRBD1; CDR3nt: TGTGCCAGCAGCTCACAGGGGGCGAGCTTGACTGAAGCTTTCTTT; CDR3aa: CASSSQGASLTEAFF
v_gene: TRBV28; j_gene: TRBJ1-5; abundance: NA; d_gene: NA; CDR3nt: TGTGCCAGCAGTTTCAGGACAGCTTATCAGCCCCAGCATTTT; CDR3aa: CASSFRTAYQPQHF
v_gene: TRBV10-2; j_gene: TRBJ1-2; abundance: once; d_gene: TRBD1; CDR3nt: TGCGCCAGCAGTGCAACCCCCGACAGGGCTGGCTACACCTTC; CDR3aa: CASSATPDRAGYTF
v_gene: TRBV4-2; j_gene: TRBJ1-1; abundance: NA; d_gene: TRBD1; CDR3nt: TGTGCCAGCAGCTCAGGACAGGCGCCGAACACTGAAGCTTTCTTT; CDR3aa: CASSSGQAPNTEAFF
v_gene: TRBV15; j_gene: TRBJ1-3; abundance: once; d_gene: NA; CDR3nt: TGTGCCACCAGACCCTCAATCAGTGACAGTTACTCTGGAAACACCATATATTTT; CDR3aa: CATRPSISDSYSGNTIYF
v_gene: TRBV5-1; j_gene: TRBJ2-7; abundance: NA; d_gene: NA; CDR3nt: TGCGCCAGCAAATCGGACGCGCGGGATTTCCGGGACAGTCAAATCTACGAGCAGTACTTC; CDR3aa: CASKSDARDFRDSQIYEQYF
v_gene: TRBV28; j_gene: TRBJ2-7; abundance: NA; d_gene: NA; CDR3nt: TGTGCCAGCAGCTTCCGAACAGTTGGCACGCAGTACTTC; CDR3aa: CASSFRTVGTQYF
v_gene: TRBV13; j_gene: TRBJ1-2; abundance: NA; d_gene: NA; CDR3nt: TGTGCCAGCAGCTTAGAATCGGCGGATAGTTATGGCTACACCTTC; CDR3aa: CASSLESADSYGYTF
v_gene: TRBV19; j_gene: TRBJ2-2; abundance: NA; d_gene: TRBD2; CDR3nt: TGTGCCAGTAGTATGGGTGGAGCGGGAGCGGGGGAGCTGTTTTTT; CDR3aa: CASSMGGAGAGELFF
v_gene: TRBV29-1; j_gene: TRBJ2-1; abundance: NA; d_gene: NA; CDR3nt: TGCAGCGTTGGTCCCACAGGGTCATACGAGCAGTTCTTC; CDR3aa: CSVGPTGSYEQFF
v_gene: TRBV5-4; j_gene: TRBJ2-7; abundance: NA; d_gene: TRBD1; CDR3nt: TGTGCCAGCAGTCCTCCGGGACAGGGATACGAGCAGTACTTC; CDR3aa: CASSPPGQGYEQYF
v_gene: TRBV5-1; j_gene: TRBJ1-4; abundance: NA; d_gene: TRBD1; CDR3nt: TGCGCCAGCAGCGCCCACACAGGGGGAGGTGAAAAACTGTTTTTT; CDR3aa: CASSAHTGGGEKLFF
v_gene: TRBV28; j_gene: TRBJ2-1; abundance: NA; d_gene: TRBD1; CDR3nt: TGTGCCAGCAGTTCCGGGACAGGCTTAGGCGAGCAGTTCTTC; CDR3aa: CASSSGTGLGEQFF
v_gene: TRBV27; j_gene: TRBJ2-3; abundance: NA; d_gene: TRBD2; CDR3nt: TGTGCCAGCAGGGTAGCGGGAGGTAGCCCAGATACGCAGTATTTT; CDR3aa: CASRVAGGSPDTQYF
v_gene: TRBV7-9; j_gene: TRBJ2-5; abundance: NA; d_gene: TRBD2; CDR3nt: TGTGCCAGCAGCTACGGACTAGCGGGAGGGGAGACCCAGTACTTC; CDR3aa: CASSYGLAGGETQYF
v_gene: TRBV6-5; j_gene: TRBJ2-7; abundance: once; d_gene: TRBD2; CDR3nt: TGTGCCAGCAGTCCCGGGACTAGTTTTTCCGAGCAGTACTTC; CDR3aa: CASSPGTSFSEQYF